Listed here is a single T cell receptor (beta chain). Using immunoSEQ multiplex PCR, the repertoire was profiled, and TCRdb retains in-frame clones only, with some absent. Of about 55,000 clones in the sample, 95% to 96% are singletons; the top ten hold around 1.9%. This entry is derived from a study of control samples from healthy donors and cancer patients. The CDR3 totals 12 residues. Germline V lookup: CDR1 MNHNY, CDR2 SVGAGI (reference sequence). V lost 4 bases and J 3 bases, leaving 6 bases between the germline ends. The sequence was obtained from a woman in her 30s in good health. Sequencing used blood. The chain is built from TRBV6-6 and TRBJ1-1; D unclear. Written as DNA, the CDR3 is TGTGCCAGCAGTTCCCTGGACACTGAAGCTTTCTTT. Encoded protein: CASSSLDTEAFF.